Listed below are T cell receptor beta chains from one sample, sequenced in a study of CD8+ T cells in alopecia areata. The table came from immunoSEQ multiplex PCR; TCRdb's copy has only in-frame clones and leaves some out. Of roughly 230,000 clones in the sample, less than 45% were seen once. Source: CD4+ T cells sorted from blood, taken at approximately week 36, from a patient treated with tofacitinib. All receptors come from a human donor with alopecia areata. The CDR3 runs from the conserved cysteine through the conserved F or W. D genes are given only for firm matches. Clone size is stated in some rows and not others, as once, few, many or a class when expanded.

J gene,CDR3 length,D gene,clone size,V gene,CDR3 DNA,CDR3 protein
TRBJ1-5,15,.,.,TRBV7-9,TGTGCCAGCAGCTCTGGGGACGGTGTTAATCAGCCCCAGCATTTT,CASSSGDGVNQPQHF
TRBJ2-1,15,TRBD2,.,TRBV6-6,TGTGCCAGCAGTACCCGGGAGGTCTCCTACAATGAGCAGTTCTTC,CASSTREVSYNEQFF
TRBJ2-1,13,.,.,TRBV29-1,TGCAGCGTTAAGGACGGATTTTACAATGAGCAGTTCTTC,CSVKDGFYNEQFF
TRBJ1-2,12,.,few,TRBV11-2,TGTGCCAGCAGCCCCAGCCCGCATGGCTACACCTTC,CASSPSPHGYTF
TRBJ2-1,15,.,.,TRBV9,TGTGCCAGCAGCGTAGCCCGAGGCGCCTACAATGAGCAGTTCTTC,CASSVARGAYNEQFF
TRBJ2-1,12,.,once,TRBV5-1,TGCGCCAGCAGCTTGGTACAGAATGAGCAGTTCTTC,CASSLVQNEQFF
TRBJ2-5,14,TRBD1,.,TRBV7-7,TGTGCCAGCAGCTTAGCGGACAGGGAAGGGACCCAGTACTTC,CASSLADREGTQYF
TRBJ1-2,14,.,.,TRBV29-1,TGCAGCGTCAGAACAGGGATCGGTAACTATGGCTACACCTTC,CSVRTGIGNYGYTF
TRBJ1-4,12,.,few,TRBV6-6,TGTGCCAGCAGAACAGGGAATGAAAAACTGTTTTTT,CASRTGNEKLFF
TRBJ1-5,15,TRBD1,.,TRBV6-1,TGTGCCAGCAGTGACCAGGGGGCGAGCAATCAGCCCCAGCATTTT,CASSDQGASNQPQHF
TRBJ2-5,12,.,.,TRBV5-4,TGTGCCAGCAGCCACGGAAAAGAGACCCAGTACTTC,CASSHGKETQYF
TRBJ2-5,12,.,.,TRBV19,TGTGCCAGTAGTATAACAAGAGAGACCCAGTACTTC,CASSITRETQYF
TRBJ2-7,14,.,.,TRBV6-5,TGTGCCAGCAGTTACGGTCAGACCGACTACGAGCAGTACTTC,CASSYGQTDYEQYF
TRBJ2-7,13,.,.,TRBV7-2,TGTGCCAGCAGCCCTAGTCGAGGTGGCGAGCAGTACTTC,CASSPSRGGEQYF
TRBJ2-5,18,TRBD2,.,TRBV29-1,TGCAGCGTTGAAAGGGGACTAGCGGGAGGACTAACCCAAGAGACCCAGTACTTC,CSVERGLAGGLTQETQYF
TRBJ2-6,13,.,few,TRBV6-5,TGTGCCAGCAGCCCGCGCGGGGCCAACGTCCTGACTTTC,CASSPRGANVLTF
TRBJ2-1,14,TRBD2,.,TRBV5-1,TGCGCCAGCAGCCTGGGACTAGTCTACAATGAGCAGTTCTTC,CASSLGLVYNEQFF
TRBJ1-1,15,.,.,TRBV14,TGTGCCAGCAGCCCCAGGACAAGGGTCTCCACTGAAGCTTTCTTT,CASSPRTRVSTEAFF
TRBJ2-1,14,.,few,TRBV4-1,TGCGCCAGCAGCCTTCGACAGTCATACAATGAGCAGTTCTTC,CASSLRQSYNEQFF
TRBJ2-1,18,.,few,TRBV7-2,TGTGCCAGCAGCTTAGTGCCGCGGCCCAAGAGCTCCTACAATGAGCAGTTCTTC,CASSLVPRPKSSYNEQFF
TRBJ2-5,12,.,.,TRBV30,TGTGCCTGGACTAGCCGACAAGAGACCCAGTACTTC,CAWTSRQETQYF
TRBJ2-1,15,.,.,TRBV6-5,TGTGCCAGCAGCCTACTTGGCGTCTCTAGGAATGAGCAGTTCTTC,CASSLLGVSRNEQFF
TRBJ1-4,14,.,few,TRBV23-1,TGCGCCAGCAGCCGTAGGATTACTAATGAAAAACTGTTTTTT,CASSRRITNEKLFF
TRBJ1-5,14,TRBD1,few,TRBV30,TGTGCCTGGAGCCAGGGACAGCTCAATCAGCCCCAGCATTTT,CAWSQGQLNQPQHF
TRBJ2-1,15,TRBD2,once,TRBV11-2,TGTGCCAGCAGCTTAGGGGCTAGCGGTTGGTATGAGCAGTTCTTC,CASSLGASGWYEQFF
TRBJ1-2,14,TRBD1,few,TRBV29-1,TGCAGCGCTACAGCAAGGGACAGGGAGCGCGGCTACACCTTC,CSATARDRERGYTF
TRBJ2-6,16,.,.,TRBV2,TGTGCCAGCATTCGTAATGGGGGCTCTGGGGCCAACGTCCTGACTTTC,CASIRNGGSGANVLTF
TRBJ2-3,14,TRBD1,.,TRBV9,TGTGCCAGCAGGAAACAGGGGGCCTCAGATACGCAGTATTTT,CASRKQGASDTQYF
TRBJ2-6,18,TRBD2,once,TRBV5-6,TGTGCCAGCAGGGAGAGGGGAGCGGGAGGGCACGGGGCCAACGTCCTGACTTTC,CASRERGAGGHGANVLTF
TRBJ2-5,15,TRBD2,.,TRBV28,TGTGCCAGCAGCACTCGGTGGGAGGGTCGAGAGACCCAGTACTTC,CASSTRWEGRETQYF
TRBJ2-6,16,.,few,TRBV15,TGTGCCACCAGCAGAGATTACGATGGTGGGGCCAACGTCCTGACTTTC,CATSRDYDGGANVLTF
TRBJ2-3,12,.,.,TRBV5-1,TGCGCCAGCAGAGAGGGGGCAGATACGCAGTATTTT,CASREGADTQYF
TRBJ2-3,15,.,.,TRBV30,TGTGCCTGGAGTGTAGGCAGGGAAGGGTCAGATACGCAGTATTTT,CAWSVGREGSDTQYF
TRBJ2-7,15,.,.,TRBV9,TGTGCCAGCAGCGCACGGGACCAGGCCTTTTACGAGCAGTACTTC,CASSARDQAFYEQYF
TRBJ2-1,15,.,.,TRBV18,TGTGCCAGCTCACCACGGCCTGAAGGAATCGATGAGCAGTTCTTC,CASSPRPEGIDEQFF
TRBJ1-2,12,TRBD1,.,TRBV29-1,TGCAGCTCGGAGGGGGCGGGCTATGGCTACACCTTC,CSSEGAGYGYTF